Listed below are T cell receptor beta chains from one sample, sequenced in a study of blood T cell repertoires in COVID-19. Sequenced by immunoSEQ multiplex PCR; TCRdb stores in-frame clones only, minus some. The table has about 210,000 clones, around 80% seen once; the top ten hold 2% to 2.5%. The sample taken for sequencing was peripheral blood. The origin of the receptors is a man aged 40-55 years who had recovered from COVID-19. The CDR3 runs from the conserved cysteine through the conserved F or W. Each record gives: J gene, clone size, D gene, V gene, CDR3 protein, CDR3 DNA. The D gene is left open where the match is weak. Expanded clones get a size class; other rows say once, few or many, or leave the size out.

j_call: TRBJ1-2
clone_size: -
d_call: -
v_call: TRBV4-3
cdr3_aa: CASSQLVGDSYGYTF
cdr3_nt: TGCGCCAGCAGCCAGCTAGTAGGTGATTCCTATGGCTACACCTTC

j_call: TRBJ2-7
clone_size: -
d_call: -
v_call: TRBV27
cdr3_aa: CASSQRSPSYEQYF
cdr3_nt: TGTGCCAGCAGCCAGCGTTCGCCCTCCTACGAGCAGTACTTC

j_call: TRBJ2-7
clone_size: -
d_call: -
v_call: TRBV9
cdr3_aa: CASSAGQSVAYEQYF
cdr3_nt: TGTGCCAGCAGCGCAGGACAGAGCGTTGCCTACGAGCAGTACTTC

j_call: TRBJ2-7
clone_size: -
d_call: -
v_call: TRBV5-1
cdr3_aa: CASSLEGDTTEQYF
cdr3_nt: TGCGCCAGCAGCTTGGAAGGGGATACCACCGAGCAGTACTTC

j_call: TRBJ2-3
clone_size: once
d_call: TRBD1
v_call: TRBV4-1
cdr3_aa: CASRLQGRMDTQYF
cdr3_nt: TGCGCCAGCAGGCTACAGGGGCGTATGGATACGCAGTATTTT

j_call: TRBJ1-2
clone_size: once
d_call: -
v_call: TRBV7-2
cdr3_aa: CASSLWPQGLYGYTF
cdr3_nt: TGTGCCAGCAGCTTATGGCCACAGGGTCTGTATGGCTACACCTTC

j_call: TRBJ2-7
clone_size: -
d_call: TRBD2
v_call: TRBV7-6
cdr3_aa: CASRPMAGGPSAYEQYF
cdr3_nt: TGTGCCAGCAGACCGATGGCGGGGGGGCCCTCAGCATACGAGCAGTACTTC

j_call: TRBJ2-2
clone_size: -
d_call: TRBD1
v_call: TRBV19
cdr3_aa: CASNLGQIPGELFF
cdr3_nt: TGTGCCAGTAACCTGGGACAGATCCCCGGGGAGCTGTTTTTT

j_call: TRBJ2-5
clone_size: -
d_call: -
v_call: TRBV19
cdr3_aa: CASSAWGGPGRETQYF
cdr3_nt: TGTGCCAGTAGCGCATGGGGGGGCCCCGGGCGGGAGACCCAGTACTTC

j_call: TRBJ2-3
clone_size: -
d_call: -
v_call: TRBV7-8
cdr3_aa: CASSLVGGSTDTQYF
cdr3_nt: TGTGCCAGCAGCTTAGTGGGCGGGTCCACAGATACGCAGTATTTT

j_call: TRBJ1-3
clone_size: -
d_call: TRBD1
v_call: TRBV12-5
cdr3_aa: CASGLETGDGGNTIYF
cdr3_nt: TGTGCTAGTGGTTTGGAGACAGGGGATGGTGGAAACACCATATATTTT

j_call: TRBJ1-1
clone_size: -
d_call: -
v_call: TRBV7-2
cdr3_aa: CASSSWGGHTEAFF
cdr3_nt: TGTGCCAGCAGCTCCTGGGGGGGGCACACTGAAGCTTTCTTT

j_call: TRBJ2-5
clone_size: -
d_call: -
v_call: TRBV27
cdr3_aa: CASSPSAPQETQYF
cdr3_nt: TGTGCCAGCAGTCCTAGTGCCCCCCAAGAGACCCAGTACTTC